These 22 T cell receptor beta chains came from one sample sequenced in a study of T cell responses to AZD1222 COVID-19 vaccine. Assay used: immunoSEQ multiplex PCR; TCRdb lists only in-frame clones, some missing. The data show some 130,000 clones, with around nine tenths seen just once and roughly 2% held by the top ten. The sequencing used peripheral blood, collected on day 0 of AZD1222 vaccination. The receptors derive from an adult in good health.

J is TRBJ1-1 and V is TRBV21-1. TRBV21-1 is reported as a pseudogene. The CDR3 is made up of 15 amino acids. CDR3 nucleotide sequence: TGTGCCAGCAGATCTCGGAGACATCCGAACACTGAAGCTTTCTTT. It codes for CASRSRRHPNTEAFF.

V is TRBV28 and J is TRBJ2-1; D is undetermined. CDR3 length equals 14 residues. Trimming left V 7 bases short and J 8 bases short, with 18 bases between. Per the germline V gene, CDR1 is MDHEN and CDR2 is SYDVKM. The CDR3 sequence is CASTIPLIVDEQFF. The CDR3 bases are TGTGCCAGCACTATCCCTTTGATAGTGGATGAGCAGTTCTTC.

This chain uses TRBV18 with TRBJ1-5; D gene ambiguous. CDR1 is KGHSH and CDR2 is LQKENI in the germline V gene. V gave up 3 bases and J gave up 1 base, with 13 bases separating them. The CDR3 consists of 16 residues. CDR3 in amino acids: CASSPLGSWSNQPQHF. Here the CDR3 DNA reads TGTGCCAGCTCACCTTTGGGTTCATGGAGCAATCAGCCCCAGCATTTT.

The rearrangement links TRBV5-5 to TRBJ2-7; 7 bases are shared with TRBD1. V lost 4 bases, J lost 1 base, and 8 bases stayed unmatched. CDR3 size: 15 residues. Per the germline V gene, CDR1 is SGHKS and CDR2 is YYEKEE (reference sequence). The CDR3 DNA sequence: TGTGCCAGCAGCCGATCGGGACAGAGGTCCTACGAGCAGTACTTC. Translating gives CASSRSGQRSYEQYF.

V and J are TRBV30 and TRBJ1-5; D remains unclear. V shed 3 bases and J shed 9 bases, with 12 bases lying between them. From germline, CDR1 is GTSNPN and CDR2 SVGIG (reference sequence). CDR3 size: 12 residues. The CDR3 coding sequence is TGTGCCTGGAGCGTACCCGGCCGGCCCCAGCATTTT. As protein: CAWSVPGRPQHF.

This clone has just one count. This chain uses TRBV5-1 with TRBJ1-4; D is perhaps TRBD1 (6 bases). V lost 2 bases, J lost 8 bases, and 16 bases lay in between. In germline, CDR1 is SGHRS, CDR2 YFSETQ. CDR3 length: 15 amino acids. The CDR3 reads CASSLLGGPGEKLFF. As DNA, the CDR3 is TGCGCCAGCAGCTTATTGGGGGGGCCGGGGGAAAAACTGTTTTTT.

The chain employs TRBV6-5 and TRBJ2-1, with D possibly TRBD2 on 6 matching bases. CDR1 is MNHEY and CDR2 is SVGAGI in the germline V gene. CDR3 size: 14 residues. V was shortened by 10 bases and J by 1 base, with 14 bases between the two germline ends. CDR3 amino acids: CATLPAGSYNEQFF. CDR3 bases: TGTGCCACCCTCCCAGCGGGTTCCTACAATGAGCAGTTCTTC.

The J gene is TRBJ2-1, the V gene TRBV11-2, with D possibly being TRBD2 (6 bases). Germline V gene data show CDR1 as SGHAT and CDR2 as FQNNGV. The length of the CDR3 is 14 residues. V lost 2 bases and J 12 bases, leaving 17 bases between the germline ends. CDR3 sequence: CASSLQVGAGGQFF. Here the CDR3 DNA reads TGTGCCAGCAGCTTACAGGTGGGAGCGGGTGGGCAGTTCTTC.

The V call is TRBV10-2, the J call TRBJ2-1, with unresolved D. CDR1 is WSHSY, CDR2 SAAADI, per germline. Trimming took 4 bases from V and 6 from J, leaving 4 bases between them. The CDR3 spans 11 residues. The CDR3, as DNA: TGCGCCAGCAGTGTCACCAATGAGCAGTTCTTC. It encodes CASSVTNEQFF.

This chain links TRBV11-2 with TRBJ2-7, with 11 bases matching TRBD2. Per the germline V gene, CDR1 is SGHAT and CDR2 is FQNNGV. There are 18 residues in the CDR3. The V gene end was trimmed by 2 bases and the J gene end by 7 bases; junction bases not matched to a gene: 16. CDR3: CASSLTSGSPTKNREQYF. Here the CDR3 DNA reads TGTGCCAGCAGCTTAACTAGCGGGAGCCCAACCAAAAACCGGGAGCAGTACTTC.

In this sample, this clone turned up once. This chain connects TRBV5-4 to TRBJ2-2, with 7 bases matching TRBD1. Looked up from germline, CDR1 is SGHNT and CDR2 is YYREEE (reference sequence). The V gene end was trimmed by 3 bases and the J gene end by 7 bases; junction bases not matched to a gene: 12. The CDR3 covers 16 residues. In nucleotides, the CDR3 is TGTGCCAGCAGCTGGCAGACAGGGCTTAGGGGCGGGGAGCTGTTTTTT. Its protein is CASSWQTGLRGGELFF.

V usage is TRBV30 and J usage is TRBJ1-3; perhaps TRBD1 as D (5 bases). The CDR3 spans 13 residues. Germline assignment: CDR1 GTSNPN and CDR2 SVGIG (reference sequence). Trimming pared 5 bases from V and 3 bases from J, leaving 11 bases between. CDR3 DNA sequence: TGTGCCTGGTCAAAGACAGATGGAAACACCATATATTTT. It yields the protein CAWSKTDGNTIYF.

The chain joins TRBV20-1 to TRBJ2-7; 8 nucleotides align to TRBD1. The J segment lost 4 bases and the V segment lost 3 bases, leaving 8 bases of the junction unmatched. The CDR3 is made up of 14 amino acids. Germline-derived CDR1 and CDR2 are DFQATT and SNEGSKA (reference sequence). The CDR3 DNA is TGCAGTGCTAGTTTGGTCAGGGGGCTATACGAGCAGTACTTC. Translation gives CSASLVRGLYEQYF.

The J gene is TRBJ1-2, the V gene TRBV7-2; D uncertain. Per germline, CDR1 SGHTA and CDR2 FQGNSA. V shed 8 bases and J shed 2 bases, with 18 bases lying between them. There are 15 residues in the CDR3. In nucleotides, the CDR3 is TGTGCCAGCCGCGCGCCGGAGGCCACGAACTATGGCTACACCTTC. Translated: CASRAPEATNYGYTF.

The gene calls are TRBV5-1 and TRBJ1-1, with a weak D call TRBD1 (5 bases). The CDR3 has 14 amino acids. V was trimmed by 1 base and J by 4 bases, leaving 11 bases between them. CDR1 is SGHRS and CDR2 is YFSETQ in the germline V gene. The CDR3 protein is CASSLNRGGTEAFF. Written as DNA, the CDR3 is TGCGCCAGCAGCTTGAACCGTGGGGGCACTGAAGCTTTCTTT.

This clone was found once. The rearrangement joins TRBV27 to TRBJ2-7, with 8 bases fitting TRBD2. V shed 0 bases and J 1 base; nucleotides not matched to a gene: 5. Germline V lookup: CDR1 MNHEY, CDR2 SMNVEV (reference sequence). This CDR3 contains 16 residues. The CDR3 nucleotides read TGTGCCAGCAGTTTATCGGTTAGCGGGATATCCTACGAGCAGTACTTC. Translated, it gives CASSLSVSGISYEQYF.

This clone has only one observation. CDR3 sequence: CASSLGLVGGPNTGELFF. In DNA form, the CDR3 reads TGTGCCAGCAGCTTAGGGCTCGTGGGGGGCCCGAACACCGGGGAGCTGTTTTTT. The V and J genes are TRBV7-2 and TRBJ2-2, with D tentatively TRBD1 or TRBD2 (6 bases each). V lost 1 base, J lost 0 bases, and 15 bases lay in between. Germline V gene data show CDR1 as SGHTA and CDR2 as FQGNSA. The length of the CDR3 is 18 residues.

The chain joins TRBV5-8 to TRBJ2-1; TRBD1 matches 7 bases. Germline loops: CDR1 SGHTS, CDR2 YDEGEE. CDR3 length: 13 residues. V was clipped by 7 bases and J by 2 bases; unmatched bases: 3. Here the CDR3 reads CASRQGAYNEQFF. The CDR3 region has the DNA TGTGCCAGCCGGCAGGGGGCCTACAATGAGCAGTTCTTC.

The chain couples TRBV4-2 to TRBJ2-4, with D uncertain. The CDR3 extends over 13 amino acids. V was cut by 1 base and J by 5 bases, with 6 bases left in between. Germline V gene sequence: CDR1 LGHNA, CDR2 YNFKEQ. The CDR3 loop is CASSQGVQNIQYF. DNA for the CDR3: TGTGCCAGCAGCCAAGGGGTCCAAAACATTCAGTACTTC.

The chain combines TRBV27 with TRBJ2-7; maybe TRBD1 (7 bases). In germline, CDR1 is MNHEY, CDR2 SMNVEV (reference sequence). With 9 bases removed from V and 3 bases from J, the gap between germline ends came to 21 bases. This CDR3 contains 15 residues. The DNA of the CDR3 is TGTGCCAGTTCCTTGGGGGGACAGCCCCACTACGAGCAGTACTTC. It codes for CASSLGGQPHYEQYF.

The V and J genes are TRBV18 and TRBJ1-5, with D hard to call. Deletions cut 6 bases from V and 4 bases from J, with 13 bases between. Germline V gene lookup returns CDR1 KGHSH and CDR2 LQKENI. CDR3 length equals 14 residues. For the CDR3, the DNA is TGTGCCAGCTCGTCTAACAGTTTAAATCAGCCCCAGCATTTT. This codes for CASSSNSLNQPQHF. The full variable domain, in which reference TRBV18 and TRBJ1-5 provide the parts outside the CDR3, is NAGVMQNPRHLVRRRGQEARLRCSPMKGHSHVYWYRQLPEEGLKFMVYLQKENIIDESGMPKERFSAEFPKEGPSILRIQQVVRGDSAAYFCASSSNSLNQPQHFGDGTRLSIL.

The chain has TRBV7-6 and TRBJ1-5; unclear D gene. Trimming stripped 8 bases from V and 7 bases from J, with 15 bases between. Germline CDR1 is SGHVS and CDR2 is FNYEAQ. The CDR3 totals 13 residues. The CDR3 loop is CASSGGVGQPQHF. Written as DNA, the CDR3 is TGTGCCAGCTCCGGTGGGGTTGGGCAGCCCCAGCATTTT.